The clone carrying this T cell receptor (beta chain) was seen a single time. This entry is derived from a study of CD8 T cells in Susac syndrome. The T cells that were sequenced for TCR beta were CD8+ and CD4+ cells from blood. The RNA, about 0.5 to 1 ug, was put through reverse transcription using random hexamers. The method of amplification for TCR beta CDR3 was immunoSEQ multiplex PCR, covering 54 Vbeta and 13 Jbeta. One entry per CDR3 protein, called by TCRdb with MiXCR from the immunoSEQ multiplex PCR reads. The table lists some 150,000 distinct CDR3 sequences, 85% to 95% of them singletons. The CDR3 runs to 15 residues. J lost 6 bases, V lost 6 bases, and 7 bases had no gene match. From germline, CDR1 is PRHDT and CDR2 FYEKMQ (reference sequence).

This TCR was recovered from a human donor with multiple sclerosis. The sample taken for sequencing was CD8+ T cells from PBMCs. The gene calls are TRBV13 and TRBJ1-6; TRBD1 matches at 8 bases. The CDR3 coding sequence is TGTGCCAGCAGACCCGGACAGGGCATTAATTCACCCCTCCACTTT. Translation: CASRPGQGINSPLHF.